A selection of T cell receptor beta chains follows, all from one sample in a study of cytomegalovirus exposure and HLA in healthy donors. Sequencing was performed with immunoSEQ multiplex PCR; in TCRdb, only in-frame clones are kept and a portion is missing. The data show 130,000 to 150,000 clones, over 70% seen once. Input material: PBMCs. The receptor set was obtained from a man in his forties or fifties in good health and CMV-seronegative. Each CDR3 is given with its conserved first and last residue. D genes are given only for firm matches.

d_call,v_call,j_call,cdr3_aa
.,TRBV19,TRBJ1-1,CASRSQGRDTEAFF
.,TRBV5-1,TRBJ1-6,CASSLVETYNSPLHF
TRBD2,TRBV11-2,TRBJ2-3,CASSLRPSGASGTDTQYF
TRBD2,TRBV19,TRBJ2-2,CASSITTSGAAGELFF
TRBD2,TRBV9,TRBJ2-7,CASSPGRVGGGPSYEQYF
.,TRBV11-2,TRBJ1-3,CASSLNTGGSGNTIYF
.,TRBV21-1,TRBJ1-2,CASSIRGKENDYGYTF
.,TRBV18,TRBJ2-5,CASSPPRQEGETQYF
TRBD1,TRBV4-1,TRBJ2-2,CASSHAGTGGIGELFF
.,TRBV21-1,TRBJ2-5,CASSRGQGGETQYF
.,TRBV28,TRBJ2-5,CASSVGLSKTQYF